These 32 T cell receptor beta chains came from one sample sequenced in a study of T cell responses to AZD1222 COVID-19 vaccine. Profiled with immunoSEQ multiplex PCR; TCRdb holds only in-frame clones, not every one. This sample yields around 99,000 clones, of which around nine tenths are seen a single time; approximately 15% belongs to the top ten. The sequencing here drew on peripheral blood, taken on day 0 of AZD1222 vaccination. These receptors were obtained from an adult in good health.

This clone came up once. V is TRBV5-4 and J is TRBJ1-6; no clear D. The V gene's germline CDR1 is SGHNT and CDR2 YYREEE (reference sequence). The CDR3 loop spans 13 amino acids. V dropped 4 bases and J dropped 11 bases, with 13 bases sitting between them. This CDR3 is CASSTVLRAPLHF. CDR3 in DNA: TGTGCCAGCAGCACCGTACTTAGGGCACCCCTCCACTTT.

This rearrangement joins TRBV5-6 to TRBJ2-1; 8 bases agree with TRBD1. V shed 7 bases and J 6 bases; nucleotides not matched to a gene: 9. The CDR3 runs 14 residues. Germline assignment: CDR1 SGHDT and CDR2 YYEEEE. DNA for the CDR3: TGTGCCAGCTTTCTGGACAGGGTCGGCAATGAGCAGTTCTTC. This gives the protein CASFLDRVGNEQFF.

The chain employs TRBV9 and TRBJ1-6, with D tentatively TRBD1 (5 bases). Germline loops: CDR1 SGDLS, CDR2 YYNGEE. The CDR3 spans 15 residues. V shed 2 bases and J shed 7 bases, with 13 bases lying between them. The CDR3 region is CASSVSGTHNSPLHF. CDR3 in DNA: TGTGCCAGCAGCGTGTCAGGGACTCACAATTCACCCCTCCACTTT.

The V gene is TRBV7-9, the J gene TRBJ2-7; D is undetermined. In germline, CDR1 is SEHNR, CDR2 FQNEAQ (reference sequence). V was shortened by 1 base and J by 1 base, with 20 bases between the two germline ends. The CDR3 runs to 18 residues. The CDR3 DNA reads TGTGCCAGCAGCTTAGAAAGGGCCCCCCATGGTCTGTCCTACGAGCAGTACTTC. It is translated as CASSLERAPHGLSYEQYF.

The rearrangement links TRBV7-9 to TRBJ2-1, with D maybe TRBD2 (6 bases). The V end was cut by 7 bases, the J end by 1 base, with 11 bases between. The CDR3 totals 14 residues. Germline-derived CDR1 and CDR2 are SEHNR and FQNEAQ (reference sequence). DNA for the CDR3: TGTGCCAGCACCCCCGGGACTTCCTACAATGAGCAGTTCTTC. Its translation: CASTPGTSYNEQFF. Full variable domain (outside the CDR3, taken from reference TRBV7-9 and TRBJ2-1): DTGVSQNPRHKITKRGQNVTFRCDPISEHNRLYWYRQTLGQGPEFLTYFQNEAQLEKSRLLSDRFSAERPKGSFSTLEIQRTEQGDSAMYLCASTPGTSYNEQFFGPGTRLTVL.

V is TRBV6-5 and J is TRBJ2-7; TRBD2 matches 11 bases. V shed 6 bases and J 0 bases; nucleotides not matched to a gene: 4. This CDR3 spans 15 amino acids. The germline V gene encodes CDR1 MNHEY and CDR2 SVGAGI. The DNA of the CDR3 is TGTGCCAGCAGGAGACTAGCGGGGAGCTCCTACGAGCAGTACTTC. Its translation: CASRRLAGSSYEQYF.

The V and J genes are TRBV5-1 and TRBJ2-7; TRBD1 agrees at 8 bases. With 3 bases clipped from V and 4 bases from J, the junction kept 6 bases outside the gene matches. The germline V gene has CDR1 SGHRS and CDR2 YFSETQ. This CDR3 has 14 amino acids. CDR3 loop: CASSSQGVGYEQYV. The CDR3 DNA follows: TGCGCCAGCAGCTCACAGGGGGTGGGATACGAGCAGTACGTC.

The CDR3 DNA is TGTGCCAGCAGTCAGCGGGGGTTCTTCTACAATGAGCAGTTCTTC. Its translation: CASSQRGFFYNEQFF. The chain combines TRBV6-5 with TRBJ2-1; TRBD2 agrees at 8 bases. CDR1 is MNHEY and CDR2 is SVGAGI in the germline V gene. J lost 3 bases, V lost 5 bases, and 6 bases had no gene match. This CDR3 spans 15 amino acids.

Note on this clone: One junction end does not reproduce the germline sequence, and a read error may be involved. This rearrangement joins TRBV5-1 to TRBJ1-1; D is perhaps TRBD1 (5 bases). Germline V gene sequence: CDR1 SGHRS, CDR2 YFSETQ. The CDR3 loop spans 14 amino acids. In DNA, the CDR3 is TGCGCCAGCGGCTTGACAGAGGACCACACTGAAGCTTTCTTT. It yields the protein CASGLTEDHTEAFF.

The chain employs TRBV6-1 and TRBJ2-2; unclear D gene. The CDR3 covers 15 residues. CDR1 MNHNS and CDR2 SASEGT come from the germline V gene. V gave up 0 bases and J gave up 3 bases, with 8 bases separating them. The CDR3 nucleotides are TGTGCCAGCAGTGAAGCGACCAGGCACACCGGGGAGCTGTTTTTT. It codes for CASSEATRHTGELFF.

This clone was observed a handful of times. V usage is TRBV5-6 and J usage is TRBJ1-2; 7 bases line up with TRBD1. Germline lookup yields CDR1 SGHDT and CDR2 YYEEEE. With V trimmed by 1 base and J by 4 bases, 4 bases remained unmatched. This CDR3 spans 14 amino acids. As DNA, the CDR3 is TGTGCCAGCAGCTTGCGGGGACAGCCCTATGGCTACACCTTC. Translation gives CASSLRGQPYGYTF. Looking up the rest from reference TRBV5-6 and TRBJ1-2 gives the full variable domain: DAGVTQSPTHLIKTRGQQVTLRCSPKSGHDTVSWYQQALGQGPQFIFQYYEEEERQRGNFPDRFSGHQFPNYSSELNVNALLLGDSALYLCASSLRGQPYGYTFGSGTRLTVV.

The J gene is TRBJ1-2, the V gene TRBV5-4; TRBD1 might be the D (6 bases). V lost 4 bases to trimming and J lost 8 bases, with 15 bases between them. Germline V gives CDR1 SGHNT, CDR2 YYREEE (reference sequence). The CDR3 totals 13 residues. CDR3 loop: CASSRTGFGGYTF. The CDR3 DNA is TGTGCCAGCAGCCGTACAGGGTTTGGAGGCTACACCTTC.

This chain connects TRBV5-1 to TRBJ1-2; TRBD1 matches at 9 bases. Germline CDR1 and CDR2: SGHRS and YFSETQ. The CDR3 runs 20 residues. With V trimmed by 0 bases and J by 7 bases, 22 bases remained unmatched. The CDR3 spells CASSLDRGLWRTSASGGYTF. CDR3 in DNA: TGCGCCAGCAGCTTGGACAGGGGGCTCTGGCGGACCTCGGCCTCTGGTGGCTACACCTTC.

The CDR3 is CASSLGDLGQETQYF. CDR3 nucleotides: TGTGCCAGCAGCTTGGGGGACCTCGGCCAAGAGACCCAGTACTTC. This chain joins TRBV7-7 and TRBJ2-5, with D perhaps given as TRBD1 or TRBD2 (5 bases each). This CDR3 is 15 amino acids long. The germline V gene has CDR1 SSHAT and CDR2 FNYEAQ (reference sequence). Deletions cut 3 bases from V and 1 base from J, with 12 bases between.

The gene calls are TRBV7-9 and TRBJ2-2; 11 bases agree with TRBD1. Germline CDR1 is SEHNR and CDR2 is FQNEAQ (reference sequence). J gave up 5 bases and V 1 base, and 6 bases lay outside the gene matches. This CDR3 has 17 residues. DNA for the CDR3: TGTGCCAGCAGCTTAGTTTCCGGACAGGGGGCGACCGGGGAGCTGTTTTTT. Translated: CASSLVSGQGATGELFF. Full variable domain (outside the CDR3, taken from reference TRBV7-9 and TRBJ2-2): DTGVSQNPRHKITKRGQNVTFRCDPISEHNRLYWYRQTLGQGPEFLTYFQNEAQLEKSRLLSDRFSAERPKGSFSTLEIQRTEQGDSAMYLCASSLVSGQGATGELFFGEGSRLTVL.

This chain links TRBV10-1 with TRBJ2-7, with TRBD2 matching 11 bases. Trimming cost V 8 bases and J 2 bases; bases outside gene matches: 8. This CDR3 comprises 15 residues. CDR1 is WNHNN and CDR2 is SYGVQD in the germline V gene (reference sequence). DNA of the CDR3: TGCGCCAGCGAACCGGGACTAGCGGAAACCTACGAGCAGTACGTC. Residues: CASEPGLAETYEQYV.

There are a few counts of this clone. The chain couples TRBV30 to TRBJ2-3; tentative D call: TRBD1 (5 bases). The germline V gene has CDR1 GTSNPN and CDR2 SVGIG (reference sequence). This CDR3 comprises 8 residues. The V end was cut by 7 bases, the J end by 9 bases, with 5 bases between. CDR3 residues: CASGTQYF. CDR3 DNA sequence: TGTGCCTCAGGGACGCAGTATTTT.

The chain has TRBV12-3 or TRBV12-4 and TRBJ1-3; no clear D. The V and J ends lost 6 bases and 7 bases respectively, with 10 bases between them. The CDR3 has 12 residues. The CDR3 nucleotides are TGTGCCAGCAGGGAGAGTGGGAACACCATATATTTT. This encodes CASRESGNTIYF.

The V call is TRBV23-1, the J call TRBJ2-1; the D gene is possibly TRBD1 (6 bases). TRBV23-1 is an open reading frame whose function is uncertain. Trimming cost V 4 bases and J 9 bases, with 19 bases left between them. This CDR3 is 15 amino acids long. CDR3 loop: CASSPPLMGAVEQFF. CDR3 DNA sequence: TGCGCCAGCAGTCCCCCCTTAATGGGGGCTGTTGAGCAGTTCTTC.

J is TRBJ1-3 and V is TRBV6-1; no definite D call. The CDR3 spans 15 residues. V lost 2 bases to trimming and J lost 0 bases, with 8 bases between them. CDR1 MNHNS and CDR2 SASEGT come from the germline V gene. The CDR3 nucleotides read TGTGCCAGCAGTGAACCCCACGTCTCTGGAAACACCATATATTTT. It yields the protein CASSEPHVSGNTIYF.

The chain couples TRBV28 to TRBJ2-7, with 8 bases that match TRBD2. CDR3 length equals 15 residues. The germline gives CDR1 MDHEN, CDR2 SYDVKM. The V segment lost 3 bases and the J segment 2 bases; nucleotides outside the gene matches: 6. In DNA form, the CDR3 reads TGTGCCAGCAGTTTCGTGCGGGGGGCGGCCTACGAGCAGTACTTC. Protein sequence: CASSFVRGAAYEQYF.

This chain joins TRBV25-1 and TRBJ1-4; no reliable D call. CDR3 length equals 14 residues. CDR1 is MGHDK, CDR2 SYGVNS, per germline. Trimming removed 3 bases from V and 8 bases from J, with 13 bases in between. Written as DNA, the CDR3 is TGTGCCAGCAGTGAGCCCCGCCTGGGAGAAAAACTGTTTTTT. Translation: CASSEPRLGEKLFF.

The J gene is TRBJ1-2, the V gene TRBV11-2; 8 nucleotides align to TRBD1. The germline CDR1 and CDR2 sequences are SGHAT and FQNNGV. The CDR3 loop spans 13 amino acids. The J segment lost 6 bases and the V segment lost 8 bases, leaving 8 bases of the junction unmatched. The DNA for the CDR3 is TGTGCCAGCCGTCAGACAGGGGTAGATGGCTACACCTTC. Residues: CASRQTGVDGYTF.

The chain employs TRBV14 and TRBJ2-3; 8 nucleotides line up with TRBD2. Germline CDR1 SGHDN, CDR2 FVKESK. The CDR3 spans 17 residues. After removal of 2 bases from V and 3 bases from J, the junction contained 10 bases not matched to a gene. CDR3 residues: CASSQLPGLGPTDTQYF. CDR3 nucleotide sequence: TGTGCCAGCAGCCAACTACCGGGACTAGGACCTACAGATACGCAGTATTTT.

The V gene is TRBV5-5, the J gene TRBJ1-1; 10 nucleotides line up with TRBD1. J gave up 3 bases and V 5 bases, and 7 bases lay outside the gene matches. This CDR3 has 15 amino acids. Germline assignment: CDR1 SGHKS and CDR2 YYEKEE (reference sequence). The DNA for the CDR3 is TGTGCCAGCAGGAGACAGGGGGCGCGGGACACTGAAGCTTTCTTT. It specifies CASRRQGARDTEAFF. Drawing the rest from reference TRBV5-5 and TRBJ1-1, the complete variable domain is DAGVTQSPTHLIKTRGQQVTLRCSPISGHKSVSWYQQVLGQGPQFIFQYYEKEERGRGNFPDRFSARQFPNYSSELNVNALLLGDSALYLCASRRQGARDTEAFFGQGTRLTVV.

This clone was detected only once. This chain uses TRBV2 with TRBJ1-1; no clear D. CDR3 length equals 15 residues. CDR1 is SNHLY and CDR2 is FYNNEI in the germline V gene. V lost 2 bases and J lost 6, with 16 bases in between. CDR3 sequence: CASSELLAGRSEAFF. The CDR3, as DNA: TGTGCCAGCAGTGAATTGCTCGCTGGAAGATCTGAAGCTTTCTTT.

This chain's CDR3 is CASSLRGGNSYEQYF. CDR3 in DNA: TGTGCCAGCAGTTTGCGGGGAGGGAACTCCTACGAGCAGTACTTC. The V and J genes are TRBV28 and TRBJ2-7; 7 nucleotides agree with TRBD2. Germline CDR1 and CDR2: MDHEN and SYDVKM. The CDR3 contains 15 residues. The ends lost 3 bases at V and 0 bases at J; junction bases unmatched: 5.

V gene TRBV9 combines with J gene TRBJ2-5; 9 bases match TRBD2. The CDR3 is 15 amino acids. V lost 4 bases, J lost 3 bases, and 7 bases stayed unmatched. Germline V gives CDR1 SGDLS, CDR2 YYNGEE. DNA of the CDR3: TGTGCCAGCAGCTTCGGGACTAGCAGAGAAGAGACCCAGTACTTC. As protein: CASSFGTSREETQYF.

V and J are TRBV30 and TRBJ1-2; 8 bases align to TRBD1. Per the germline V gene, CDR1 is GTSNPN and CDR2 is SVGIG (reference sequence). V lost 2 bases and J lost 5; bases outside the gene matches: 7. CDR3 length: 14 amino acids. The CDR3 region has the DNA TGTGCCTGGAGTCCAGGGGGCGGTCAATATGGCTACACCTTC. Amino acid sequence: CAWSPGGGQYGYTF.

This chain joins TRBV5-3 and TRBJ2-7; 8 nucleotides align to TRBD2. TRBV5-3 is given ORF status, its function remaining uncertain. Losses at the gene ends were 3 bases for V and 5 bases for J; bases not matched to a gene: 16. The CDR3 consists of 17 residues. The CDR3 protein is CARSSTQRGSGNHEQYV. For the CDR3, the DNA is TGTGCCAGAAGCTCGACCCAACGTGGTAGCGGGAACCACGAGCAGTACGTC.

J is TRBJ1-4 and V is TRBV7-2; 10 nucleotides line up with TRBD1. The J segment lost 5 bases and the V segment lost 7 bases, leaving 4 bases of the junction unmatched. Germline V lookup: CDR1 SGHTA, CDR2 FQGNSA. The CDR3 extends over 14 amino acids. Written as DNA, the CDR3 is TGTGCCAGCAACTTGGGACAGGGGAATGAAAAACTGTTTTTT. Translation gives CASNLGQGNEKLFF.

This clone was recorded only once. The chain carries TRBV10-3 and TRBJ1-3, with 9 positions matching TRBD1. J was trimmed by 3 bases and V by 4 bases; bases with no gene match: 4. Germline lookup yields CDR1 ENHRY and CDR2 SYGVKD. CDR3 length: 15 amino acids. CDR3 sequence: CAISAGQGFGNTIYF. The CDR3 nucleotides are TGTGCCATCAGTGCGGGACAGGGCTTTGGAAACACCATATATTTT.